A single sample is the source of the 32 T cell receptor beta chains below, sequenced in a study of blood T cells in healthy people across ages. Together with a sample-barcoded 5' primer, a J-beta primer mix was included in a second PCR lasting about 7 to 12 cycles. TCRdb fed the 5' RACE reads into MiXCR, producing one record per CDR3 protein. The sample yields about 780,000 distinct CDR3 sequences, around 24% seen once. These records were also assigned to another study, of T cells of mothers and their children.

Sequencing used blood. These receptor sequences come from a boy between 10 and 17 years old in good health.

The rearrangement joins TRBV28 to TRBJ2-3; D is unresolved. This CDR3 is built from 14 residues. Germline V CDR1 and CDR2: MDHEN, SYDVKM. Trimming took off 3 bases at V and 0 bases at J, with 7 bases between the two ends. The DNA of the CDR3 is TGTGCCAGCAGTTTGATGGTGAGCACAGATACGCAGTATTTT. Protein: CASSLMVSTDTQYF.

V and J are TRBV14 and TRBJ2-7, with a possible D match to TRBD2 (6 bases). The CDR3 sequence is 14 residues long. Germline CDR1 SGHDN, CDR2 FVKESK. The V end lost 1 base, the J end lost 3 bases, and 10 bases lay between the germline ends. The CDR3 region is CASSQVGGVYEQYF. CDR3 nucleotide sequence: TGTGCCAGCAGCCAAGTGGGGGGAGTCTACGAGCAGTACTTC.

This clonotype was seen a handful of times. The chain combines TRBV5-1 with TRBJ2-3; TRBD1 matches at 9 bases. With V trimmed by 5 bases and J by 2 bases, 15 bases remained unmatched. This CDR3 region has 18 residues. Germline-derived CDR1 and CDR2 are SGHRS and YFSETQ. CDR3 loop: CASSSIGGGQGITDTQYF. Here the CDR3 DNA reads TGCGCCAGCAGTTCGATCGGAGGAGGACAGGGGATCACAGATACGCAGTATTTT.

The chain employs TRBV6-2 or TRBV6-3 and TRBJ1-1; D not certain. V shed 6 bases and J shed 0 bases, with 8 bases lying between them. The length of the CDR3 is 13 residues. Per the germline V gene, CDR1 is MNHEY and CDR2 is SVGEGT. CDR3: CASSPTMNTEAFF. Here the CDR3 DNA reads TGTGCCAGCAGCCCGACCATGAACACTGAAGCTTTCTTT.

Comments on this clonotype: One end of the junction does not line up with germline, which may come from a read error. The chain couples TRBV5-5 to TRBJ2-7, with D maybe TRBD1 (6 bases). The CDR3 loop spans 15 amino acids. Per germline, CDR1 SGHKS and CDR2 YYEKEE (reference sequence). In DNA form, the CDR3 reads TGTGCCAGCAGCGCGACTGGGGGCGGTGGATACGAGCAATACTTC. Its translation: CASSATGGGGYEQYF.

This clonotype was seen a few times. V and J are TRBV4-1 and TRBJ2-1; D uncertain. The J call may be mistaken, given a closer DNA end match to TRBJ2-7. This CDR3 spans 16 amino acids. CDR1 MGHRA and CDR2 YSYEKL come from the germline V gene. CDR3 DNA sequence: TGCGCCAGCAGCCAAGGTCGGGTGGGTGGATCCTACGAGCAGTACTTC. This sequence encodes CASSQGRVGGSYEQYF.

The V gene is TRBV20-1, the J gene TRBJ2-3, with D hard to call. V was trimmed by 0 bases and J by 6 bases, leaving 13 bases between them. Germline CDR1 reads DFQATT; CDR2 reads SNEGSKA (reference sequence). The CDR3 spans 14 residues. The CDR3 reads CSARDPKSSDTQYF. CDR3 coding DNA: TGCAGTGCTAGAGACCCGAAATCAAGTGATACGCAGTATTTT.

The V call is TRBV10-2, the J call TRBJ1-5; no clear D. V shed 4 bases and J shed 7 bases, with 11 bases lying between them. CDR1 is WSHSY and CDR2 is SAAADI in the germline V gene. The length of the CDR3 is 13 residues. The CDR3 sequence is CASSVGFGQPQHF. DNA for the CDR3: TGCGCCAGCAGTGTGGGGTTTGGCCAGCCCCAGCATTTT.

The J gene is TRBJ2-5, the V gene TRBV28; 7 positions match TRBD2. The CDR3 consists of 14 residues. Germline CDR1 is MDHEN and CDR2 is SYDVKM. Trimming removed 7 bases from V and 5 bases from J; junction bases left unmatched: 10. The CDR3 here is CASMGGLDAETQYF. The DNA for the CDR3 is TGTGCCAGCATGGGCGGACTAGATGCGGAGACCCAGTACTTC.

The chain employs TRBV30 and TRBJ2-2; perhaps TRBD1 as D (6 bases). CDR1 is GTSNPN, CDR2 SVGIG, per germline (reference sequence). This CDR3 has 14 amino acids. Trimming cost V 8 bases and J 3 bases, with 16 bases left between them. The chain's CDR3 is CAVQGSSYTGELFF. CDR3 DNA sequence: TGTGCCGTACAGGGTTCTTCTTACACCGGGGAGCTGTTTTTT.

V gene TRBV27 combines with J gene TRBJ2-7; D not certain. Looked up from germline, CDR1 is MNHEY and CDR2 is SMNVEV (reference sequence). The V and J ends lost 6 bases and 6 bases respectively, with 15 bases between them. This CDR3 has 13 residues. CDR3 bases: TGTGCCAGCAGCCCGGGCCGATTGGTCGAGCAGTACTTC. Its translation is CASSPGRLVEQYF.

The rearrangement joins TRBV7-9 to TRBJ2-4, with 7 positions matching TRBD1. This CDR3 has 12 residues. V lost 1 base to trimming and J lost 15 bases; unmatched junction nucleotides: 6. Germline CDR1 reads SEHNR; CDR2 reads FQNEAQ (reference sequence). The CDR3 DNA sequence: TGTGCCAGCAGCTTAGACAGGGGAAGGCCGTACTTC. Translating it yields CASSLDRGRPYF. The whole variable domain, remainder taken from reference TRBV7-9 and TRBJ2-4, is DTGVSQNPRHKITKRGQNVTFRCDPISEHNRLYWYRQTLGQGPEFLTYFQNEAQLEKSRLLSDRFSAERPKGSFSTLEIQRTEQGDSAMYLCASSLDRGRPYFGAGTRLSVL.

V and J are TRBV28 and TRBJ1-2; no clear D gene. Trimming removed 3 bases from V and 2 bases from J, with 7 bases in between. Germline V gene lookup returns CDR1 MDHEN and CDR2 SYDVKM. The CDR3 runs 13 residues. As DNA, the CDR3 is TGTGCCAGCAGTTTTTCGGGCAACTATGGCTACACCTTC. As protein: CASSFSGNYGYTF.

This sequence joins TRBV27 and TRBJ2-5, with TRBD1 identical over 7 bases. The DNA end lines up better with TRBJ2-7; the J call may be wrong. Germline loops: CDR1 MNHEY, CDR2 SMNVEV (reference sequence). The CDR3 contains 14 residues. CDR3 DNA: TGTGCCGCCATGACGGGACAGAGACCATACGAGCAGTACTTC. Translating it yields CAAMTGQRPYEQYF.

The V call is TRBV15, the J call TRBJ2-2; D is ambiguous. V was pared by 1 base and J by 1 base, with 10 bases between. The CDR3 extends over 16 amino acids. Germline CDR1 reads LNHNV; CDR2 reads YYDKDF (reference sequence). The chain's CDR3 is CATSRGQVVNTGELFF. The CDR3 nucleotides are TGTGCCACCAGCAGAGGGCAGGTCGTGAACACCGGGGAGCTGTTTTTT.

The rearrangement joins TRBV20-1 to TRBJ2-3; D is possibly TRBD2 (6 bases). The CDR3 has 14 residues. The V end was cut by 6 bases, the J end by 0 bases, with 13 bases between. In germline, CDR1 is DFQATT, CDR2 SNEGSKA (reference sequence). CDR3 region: CSAPVGTSTDTQYF. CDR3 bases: TGCAGTGCCCCTGTAGGGACTAGCACAGATACGCAGTATTTT.

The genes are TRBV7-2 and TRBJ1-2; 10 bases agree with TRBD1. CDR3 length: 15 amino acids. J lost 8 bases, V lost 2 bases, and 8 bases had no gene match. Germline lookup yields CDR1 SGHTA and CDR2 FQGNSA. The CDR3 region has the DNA TGTGCCAGCAGCTTAAATCGACAGGGGGCAGAAGGCTACACCTTC. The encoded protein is CASSLNRQGAEGYTF.

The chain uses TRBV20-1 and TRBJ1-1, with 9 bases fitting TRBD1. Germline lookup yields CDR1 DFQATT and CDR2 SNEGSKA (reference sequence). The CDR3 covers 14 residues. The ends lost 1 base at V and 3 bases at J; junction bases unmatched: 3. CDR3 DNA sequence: TGCAGTGCTAGAGCGACAGGGGGGGACACTGAAGCTTTCTTT. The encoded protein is CSARATGGDTEAFF.

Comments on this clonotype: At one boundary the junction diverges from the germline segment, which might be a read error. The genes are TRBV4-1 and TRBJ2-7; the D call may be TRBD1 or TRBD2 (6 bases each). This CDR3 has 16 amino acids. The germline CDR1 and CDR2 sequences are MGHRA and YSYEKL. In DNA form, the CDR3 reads TGCGACAGCAGCCAAGATCTGCCGGGGGCCTCCTACGAGCAGTACTTT. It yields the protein CDSSQDLPGASYEQYF.

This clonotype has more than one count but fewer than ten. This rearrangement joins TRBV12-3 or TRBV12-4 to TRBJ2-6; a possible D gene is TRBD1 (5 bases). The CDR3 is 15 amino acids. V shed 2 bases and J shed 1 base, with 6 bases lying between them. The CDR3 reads CASSLRQSGANVLTF. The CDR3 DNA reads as TGTGCCAGCAGTTTAAGACAGTCTGGGGCCAACGTCCTGACTTTC.

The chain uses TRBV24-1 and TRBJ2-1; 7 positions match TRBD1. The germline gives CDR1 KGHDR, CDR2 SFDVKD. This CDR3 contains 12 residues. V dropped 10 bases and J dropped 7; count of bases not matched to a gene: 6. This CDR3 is CATGQSWNEQFF. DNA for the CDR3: TGTGCCACGGGACAGTCCTGGAATGAGCAGTTCTTC.

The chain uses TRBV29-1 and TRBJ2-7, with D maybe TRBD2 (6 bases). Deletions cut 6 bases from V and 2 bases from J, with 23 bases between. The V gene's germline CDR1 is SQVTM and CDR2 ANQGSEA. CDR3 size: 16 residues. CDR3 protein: CSVAGSVQGYTYEQYF. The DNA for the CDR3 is TGCAGCGTCGCGGGGAGTGTCCAGGGCTACACCTACGAGCAGTACTTC.

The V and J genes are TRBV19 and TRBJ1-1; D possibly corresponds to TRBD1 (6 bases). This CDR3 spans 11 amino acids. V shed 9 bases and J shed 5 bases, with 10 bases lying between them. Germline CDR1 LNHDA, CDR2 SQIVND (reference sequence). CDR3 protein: CASHRETEAFF. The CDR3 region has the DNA TGTGCCAGCCACAGGGAGACTGAAGCTTTCTTT.

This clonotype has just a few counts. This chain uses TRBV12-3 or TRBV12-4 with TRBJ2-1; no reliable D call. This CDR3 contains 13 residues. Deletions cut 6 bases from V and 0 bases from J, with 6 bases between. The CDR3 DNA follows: TGTGCCAGCAGGTCGTACTCCTACAATGAGCAGTTCTTC. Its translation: CASRSYSYNEQFF.

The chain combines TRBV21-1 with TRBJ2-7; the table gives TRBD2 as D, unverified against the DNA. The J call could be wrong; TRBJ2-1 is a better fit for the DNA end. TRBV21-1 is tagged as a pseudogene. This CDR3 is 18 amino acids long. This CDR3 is CASTSPPLERSVKNEQFF. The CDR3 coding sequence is TGTGCCAGCACATCACCCCCACTAGAGCGCTCCGTGAAGAATGAGCAGTTCTTC.

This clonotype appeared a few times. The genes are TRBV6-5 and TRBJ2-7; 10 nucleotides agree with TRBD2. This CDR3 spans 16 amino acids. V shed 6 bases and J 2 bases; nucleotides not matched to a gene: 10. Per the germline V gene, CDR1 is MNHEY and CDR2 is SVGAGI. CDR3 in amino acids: CASSLDGTSVTYEQYF. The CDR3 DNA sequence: TGTGCCAGCAGCTTAGACGGGACTAGCGTAACCTACGAGCAGTACTTC.

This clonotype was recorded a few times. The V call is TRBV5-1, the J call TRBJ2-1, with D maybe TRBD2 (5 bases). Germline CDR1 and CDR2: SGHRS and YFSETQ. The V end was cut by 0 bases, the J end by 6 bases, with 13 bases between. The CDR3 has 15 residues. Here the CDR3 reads CASSLGLLAPNEQFF. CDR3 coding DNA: TGCGCCAGCAGCTTGGGACTATTGGCCCCCAATGAGCAGTTCTTC. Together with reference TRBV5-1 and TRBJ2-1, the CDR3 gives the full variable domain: KAGVTQTPRYLIKTRGQQVTLSCSPISGHRSVSWYQQTPGQGLQFLFEYFSETQRNKGNFPGRFSGRQFSNSRSEMNVSTLELGDSALYLCASSLGLLAPNEQFFGPGTRLTVL.

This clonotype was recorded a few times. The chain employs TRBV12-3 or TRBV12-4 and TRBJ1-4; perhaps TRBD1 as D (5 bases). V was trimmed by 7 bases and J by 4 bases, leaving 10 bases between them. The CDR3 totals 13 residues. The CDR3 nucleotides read TGTGCCAGCAAGGGGACTATTAATGAAAAACTGTTTTTT. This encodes CASKGTINEKLFF.

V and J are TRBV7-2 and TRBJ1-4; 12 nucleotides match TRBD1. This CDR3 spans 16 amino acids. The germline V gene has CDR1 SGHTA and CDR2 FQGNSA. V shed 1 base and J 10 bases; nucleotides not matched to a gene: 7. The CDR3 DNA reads TGTGCCAGCAGCTTAGACGGGACAGGGGGCTTCGGAAAACTGTTTTTT. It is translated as CASSLDGTGGFGKLFF.

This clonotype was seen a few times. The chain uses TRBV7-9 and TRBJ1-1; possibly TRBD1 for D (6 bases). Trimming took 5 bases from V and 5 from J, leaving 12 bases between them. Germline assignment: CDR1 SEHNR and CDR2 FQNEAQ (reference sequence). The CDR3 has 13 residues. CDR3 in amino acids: CASSTKGETEAFF. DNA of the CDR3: TGTGCCAGCAGCACAAAGGGGGAGACTGAAGCTTTCTTT.

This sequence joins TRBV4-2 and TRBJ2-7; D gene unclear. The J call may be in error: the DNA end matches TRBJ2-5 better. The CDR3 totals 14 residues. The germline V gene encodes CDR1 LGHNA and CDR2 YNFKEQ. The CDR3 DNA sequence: TGTGCCAGCAGCCAAGGTGGGCAGCGAGAGACCCAGTACTTC. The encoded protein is CASSQGGQRETQYF.

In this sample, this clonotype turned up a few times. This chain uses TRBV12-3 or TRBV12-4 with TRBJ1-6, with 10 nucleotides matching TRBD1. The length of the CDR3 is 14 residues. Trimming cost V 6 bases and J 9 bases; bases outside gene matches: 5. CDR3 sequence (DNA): TGTGCCAGCAGCTCCGGGACAGGGGTTTCACCCCTCCACTTT. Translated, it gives CASSSGTGVSPLHF.